This T cell receptor (beta chain) was captured in a study of control samples from healthy donors and cancer patients. This clone has more than one count but fewer than ten. The CDR3 sequence is 16 residues long. With V trimmed by 5 bases and J by 5 bases, 7 bases remained unmatched. Per germline, CDR1 MNHNY and CDR2 SVGAGI (reference sequence). The method was immunoSEQ multiplex PCR; TCRdb's version includes in-frame clones alone and lacks a portion of them. Of roughly 170,000 clones in the sample, around 88% were seen once. V gene TRBV6-6 combines with J gene TRBJ1-5, with TRBD1 matching 12 bases. The sequenced sample consisted of blood. The origin of this receptor is a woman aged 25 to 39 in good health. The CDR3 DNA follows: TGTGCCAGCAGTAACCGGGACAGGGGGCTGGATCAGCCCCAGCATTTT. Translation gives CASSNRDRGLDQPQHF.